One and the same sample provided the 25 T cell receptor beta chains below, sequenced in a study of blood T cell repertoires in COVID-19. TCRdb keeps only in-frame clones here, not all; method: immunoSEQ multiplex PCR. The repertoire consists of 150,000 to 200,000 clones, with roughly 85% occurring once and the leading ten covering roughly 21%. The sample comprised peripheral blood. The source of these receptors is a man in his 60s with active or convalescent COVID-19.

The J gene is TRBJ2-5, the V gene TRBV6-5; 7 bases are a match to TRBD1. The CDR3 runs to 14 residues. In germline, CDR1 is MNHEY, CDR2 SVGAGI. The ends lost 5 bases at V and 1 base at J; junction bases unmatched: 4. In DNA, the CDR3 is TGTGCCAGCAGTCTGCAGGGGGTCCAAGAGACCCAGTACTTC. It is translated as CASSLQGVQETQYF.

This clone has only a few counts. This sequence joins TRBV15 and TRBJ1-4; no firm D call. CDR3 length: 15 amino acids. Trimming removed 8 bases at V and 3 bases at J, with 16 bases between. CDR1 and CDR2 (germline): LNHNV, YYDKDF (reference sequence). CDR3 nucleotides: TGTGCCACCGCTCTAGACGCCGGAGCTAATGAAAAACTGTTTTTT. Translation: CATALDAGANEKLFF.

This chain connects TRBV4-1 to TRBJ2-1, with 8 nucleotides matching TRBD2. V shed 1 base, J shed 4 bases, and the junction held 6 bases outside the gene matches. Germline assignment: CDR1 MGHRA and CDR2 YSYEKL. The length of the CDR3 is 16 residues. Written as DNA, the CDR3 is TGCGCCAGCAGCCAAGCTTTGGGCGGGGGGTACAATGAGCAGTTCTTC. Protein sequence: CASSQALGGGYNEQFF.

The chain employs TRBV19 and TRBJ2-3; weak D call: TRBD1 (5 bases). CDR3 length: 17 residues. V gave up 6 bases and J gave up 3 bases, with 22 bases separating them. Germline-derived CDR1 and CDR2 are LNHDA and SQIVND (reference sequence). CDR3 loop: CASSSKGWGVGTDTQYF. CDR3 in DNA: TGTGCCAGTAGCTCGAAAGGGTGGGGCGTCGGGACAGATACGCAGTATTTT.

The chain is built from TRBV5-1 and TRBJ2-5, with D possibly TRBD1 on 5 matching bases. Looked up from germline, CDR1 is SGHRS and CDR2 is YFSETQ. Trimming cost V 5 bases and J 5 bases, with 13 bases left between them. The CDR3 covers 13 residues. DNA of the CDR3: TGCGCCAGCAGGGGCACAGGAGCCGAGACCCAGTACTTC. It yields the protein CASRGTGAETQYF.

V and J are TRBV6-2 or TRBV6-3 and TRBJ2-3; D uncertain. This CDR3 is built from 17 residues. Trimming took off 5 bases at V and 0 bases at J, with 18 bases between the two ends. Germline-derived CDR1 and CDR2 are MNHEY and SVGEGT. CDR3 in amino acids: CASSGRRQVTSTDTQYF. DNA of the CDR3: TGTGCCAGCAGTGGTCGAAGACAAGTAACTAGCACAGATACGCAGTATTTT.

The chain links TRBV6-5 to TRBJ2-1; 7 bases are shared with TRBD2. The V segment lost 7 bases and the J segment 2 bases; nucleotides outside the gene matches: 8. CDR3 length equals 15 residues. Germline CDR1 reads MNHEY; CDR2 reads SVGAGI. For the CDR3, the DNA is TGTGCCAGCAAAGAAGTGGGGGGGGCCTACAATGAGCAGTTCTTC. Amino acids: CASKEVGGAYNEQFF.

The chain is built from TRBV25-1 and TRBJ1-5, with 10 bases fitting TRBD1. Germline loops: CDR1 MGHDK, CDR2 SYGVNS. The CDR3 covers 18 residues. The V segment lost 2 bases and the J segment 1 base; nucleotides outside the gene matches: 8. The CDR3 bases are TGTGCCAGCAGTGAAGGGACAGGGGAGGACGGCAGCAATCAGCCCCAGCATTTT. Amino acid sequence: CASSEGTGEDGSNQPQHF.

This chain connects TRBV11-2 to TRBJ1-6; 7 bases agree with TRBD1. This CDR3 spans 18 amino acids. Germline V gives CDR1 SGHAT, CDR2 FQNNGV. Unmatched junction bases numbered 9, after V lost 4 bases and J lost 0 bases. CDR3 nucleotide sequence: TGTGCCAGCAGCTACGTCAACAGGGGCTCCTCCTATAATTCACCCCTCCACTTT. Translated: CASSYVNRGSSYNSPLHF.

V gene TRBV7-3 combines with J gene TRBJ2-7, with 7 bases aligning to TRBD1. The V gene end was trimmed by 7 bases and the J gene end by 6 bases; junction bases not matched to a gene: 9. The CDR3 covers 13 residues. Germline values: CDR1 SGHTA, CDR2 FQGTGA. The CDR3: CASNRDRNLEQYF. The CDR3 DNA sequence: TGTGCCAGCAATAGGGACAGAAACCTCGAGCAGTACTTC.

This chain links TRBV6-1 with TRBJ1-6, with D perhaps TRBD1 (5 bases). The V and J ends lost 0 bases and 10 bases respectively, with 13 bases between them. The CDR3 is made up of 15 amino acids. Germline V gene lookup returns CDR1 MNHNS and CDR2 SASEGT. The CDR3 here is CASSEARQGRSPLHF. The CDR3 nucleotides read TGTGCCAGCAGTGAAGCCCGGCAGGGTAGGTCACCCCTCCACTTT.

The chain employs TRBV29-1 and TRBJ1-4; 7 nucleotides match TRBD1. V was clipped by 6 bases and J by 4 bases; unmatched bases: 5. Germline values: CDR1 SQVTM, CDR2 ANQGSEA. The length of the CDR3 is 13 residues. In DNA, the CDR3 is TGCAGCGTCGCGACAGGGAATAATGAAAAACTGTTTTTT. This codes for CSVATGNNEKLFF.

V usage is TRBV6-6 and J usage is TRBJ2-7; 8 bases map to TRBD1. Unmatched junction bases numbered 5, after V lost 4 bases and J lost 6 bases. The length of the CDR3 is 13 residues. CDR1 is MNHNY and CDR2 is SVGAGI in the germline V gene (reference sequence). DNA of the CDR3: TGTGCCAGCAGTTTACCAGGGGGCCGCGAGCAGTACTTC. Its translation: CASSLPGGREQYF.

The chain carries TRBV7-2 and TRBJ1-6; D might be TRBD1 (5 bases). V shed 1 base and J shed 8 bases, with 18 bases lying between them. CDR3 length: 17 residues. From germline, CDR1 is SGHTA and CDR2 FQGNSA. The CDR3 sequence: CASSLVVSWDWDSPLHF. CDR3 coding DNA: TGTGCCAGCAGCTTAGTAGTTAGTTGGGACTGGGATTCACCCCTCCACTTT.

This chain links TRBV20-1 with TRBJ2-1, with D perhaps matching TRBD1 (5 bases). Deletions cut 3 bases from V and 9 bases from J, with 9 bases between. This CDR3 comprises 11 residues. Germline CDR1 is DFQATT and CDR2 is SNEGSKA (reference sequence). Here the CDR3 reads CSASPQGEQFF. The CDR3 DNA reads TGCAGTGCTAGTCCCCAGGGTGAGCAGTTCTTC.

CDR3 protein: CAISESGGGAYEQYF. Written as DNA, the CDR3 is TGTGCCATCAGTGAGTCTGGGGGGGGAGCCTACGAGCAGTACTTC. V usage is TRBV10-3 and J usage is TRBJ2-7; 7 nucleotides align to TRBD2. CDR1 and CDR2 from the germline V gene are ENHRY and SYGVKD. CDR3 length: 15 residues. Trimming took 0 bases from V and 2 from J; bases not matched to a gene: 4.

This clone is a singleton in its sample. The V call is TRBV2, the J call TRBJ1-6, with TRBD1 matching 7 bases. This CDR3 is built from 14 residues. The V segment lost 4 bases and the J segment 7 bases; nucleotides outside the gene matches: 4. Looked up from germline, CDR1 is SNHLY and CDR2 is FYNNEI. CDR3 in DNA: TGTGCCAGCAGTGTGTCACAGGGGAATTCACCCCTCCACTTT. Translation gives CASSVSQGNSPLHF.

This clone was detected only once. This rearrangement joins TRBV21-1 to TRBJ2-6; the listed D gene, TRBD1, was not tested against the DNA. TRBV21-1 is described as a pseudogene. The CDR3 is made up of 17 amino acids. This CDR3 reads CATSPGQDCSGANVLTF. The CDR3 bases are TGTGCCACATCGCCGGGACAGGATTGTTCTGGGGCCAACGTCCTGACTTTC.

The chain couples TRBV29-1 to TRBJ2-5; 8 nucleotides match TRBD2. This CDR3 is 12 amino acids long. With V trimmed by 6 bases and J by 5 bases, 5 bases remained unmatched. Germline CDR1 is SQVTM and CDR2 is ANQGSEA. The CDR3 protein is CSVGGAGETQYF. The CDR3 DNA reads as TGCAGCGTCGGGGGGGCCGGGGAGACCCAGTACTTC.

The rearrangement joins TRBV7-2 to TRBJ2-7, with 12 bases lining up with TRBD2. V shed 2 bases and J 3 bases; nucleotides not matched to a gene: 5. The CDR3 consists of 16 residues. Germline values: CDR1 SGHTA, CDR2 FQGNSA. Here the CDR3 DNA reads TGTGCCAGCAGCTTATATCTAGCGGGGGGGATCTACGAGCAGTACTTC. Amino acid sequence: CASSLYLAGGIYEQYF.

As for this clone: This sample includes further DNA sequences coding for the same CDR3. The chain uses TRBV6-5 and TRBJ1-1, with TRBD1 identical over 7 bases. Germline trimming cut 0 bases from V and 3 bases from J; bases unmatched to any gene: 4. The CDR3 loop spans 15 amino acids. Germline CDR1 is MNHEY and CDR2 is SVGAGI. CDR3 coding DNA: TGTGCCAGCAGTTACTCGAGACAGGGTGACACTGAAGCTTTCTTT. Translation gives CASSYSRQGDTEAFF.

This clone was seen a single time. The V call is TRBV30, the J call TRBJ1-1, with a tentative D call TRBD1 (6 bases). Germline loops: CDR1 GTSNPN, CDR2 SVGIG (reference sequence). CDR3 length: 15 amino acids. The V end lost 0 bases, the J end lost 1 base, and 12 bases lay between the germline ends. CDR3 sequence (DNA): TGTGCCTGGAGTGTACCGGGGGGCCGGAACACTGAAGCTTTCTTT. This sequence encodes CAWSVPGGRNTEAFF.

The chain couples TRBV6-1 to TRBJ1-5, with a weak D call TRBD1 (5 bases). The germline V gene encodes CDR1 MNHNS and CDR2 SASEGT. V lost 3 bases, J lost 0 bases, and 18 bases lay in between. The CDR3 runs 18 residues. CDR3 in amino acids: CASSDDTVGLLSNQPQHF. CDR3 nucleotides: TGTGCCAGCAGTGACGACACCGTGGGACTCCTTAGCAATCAGCCCCAGCATTTT.

The chain employs TRBV4-1 and TRBJ2-1; 10 bases align to TRBD2. The CDR3 covers 16 residues. V was clipped by 6 bases and J by 3 bases; unmatched bases: 8. In germline, CDR1 is MGHRA, CDR2 YSYEKL. CDR3 nucleotides: TGCGCCAGCAGGGACCCCACTAGCGGGGTCTACAATGAGCAGTTCTTC. Amino acid sequence: CASRDPTSGVYNEQFF.

This clone is a singleton in its sample. V is TRBV6-5 and J is TRBJ1-3; no clear D gene. The germline V gene has CDR1 MNHEY and CDR2 SVGAGI. This CDR3 has 11 amino acids. Trimming cost V 3 bases and J 6 bases, with 3 bases left between them. The CDR3 DNA is TGTGCCAGCAGTTATCAAAACACCATATATTTT. Protein: CASSYQNTIYF.